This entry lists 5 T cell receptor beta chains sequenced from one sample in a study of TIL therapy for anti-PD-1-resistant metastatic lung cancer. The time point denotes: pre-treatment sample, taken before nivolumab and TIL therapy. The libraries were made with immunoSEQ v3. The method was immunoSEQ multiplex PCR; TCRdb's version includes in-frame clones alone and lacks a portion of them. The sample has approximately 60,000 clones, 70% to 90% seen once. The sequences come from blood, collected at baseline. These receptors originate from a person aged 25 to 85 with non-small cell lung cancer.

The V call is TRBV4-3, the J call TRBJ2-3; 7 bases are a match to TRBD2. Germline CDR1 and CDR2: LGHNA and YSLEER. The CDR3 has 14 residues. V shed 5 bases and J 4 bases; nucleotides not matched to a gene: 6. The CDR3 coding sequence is TGCGCCAGCAGCTATAGGGAGGGTGCAGATACGCAGTATTTT. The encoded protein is CASSYREGADTQYF.

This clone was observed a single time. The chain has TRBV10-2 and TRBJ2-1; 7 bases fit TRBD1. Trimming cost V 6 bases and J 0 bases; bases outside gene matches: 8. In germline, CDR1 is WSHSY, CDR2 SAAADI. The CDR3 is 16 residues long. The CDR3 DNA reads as TGCGCCAGCAGGCACCGGGGACAGTACTCCTACAATGAGCAGTTCTTC. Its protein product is CASRHRGQYSYNEQFF.

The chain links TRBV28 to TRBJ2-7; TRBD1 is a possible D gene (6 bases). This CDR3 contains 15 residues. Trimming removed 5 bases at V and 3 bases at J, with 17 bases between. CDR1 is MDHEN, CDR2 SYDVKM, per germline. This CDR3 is CASSNRAGMRYEQYF. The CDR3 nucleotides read TGTGCCAGCAGTAACAGGGCAGGGATGCGCTACGAGCAGTACTTC. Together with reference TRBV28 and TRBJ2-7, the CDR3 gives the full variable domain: DVKVTQSSRYLVKRTGEKVFLECVQDMDHENMFWYRQDPGLGLRLIYFSYDVKMKEKGDIPEGYSVSREKKERFSLILESASTNQTSMYLCASSNRAGMRYEQYFGPGTRLTVT.

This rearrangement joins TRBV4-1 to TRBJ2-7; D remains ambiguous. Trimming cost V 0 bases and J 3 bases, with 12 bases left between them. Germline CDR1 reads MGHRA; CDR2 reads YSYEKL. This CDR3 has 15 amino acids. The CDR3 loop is CASSQEGGGNYEQYF. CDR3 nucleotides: TGCGCCAGCAGCCAAGAGGGCGGCGGAAACTACGAGCAGTACTTC.

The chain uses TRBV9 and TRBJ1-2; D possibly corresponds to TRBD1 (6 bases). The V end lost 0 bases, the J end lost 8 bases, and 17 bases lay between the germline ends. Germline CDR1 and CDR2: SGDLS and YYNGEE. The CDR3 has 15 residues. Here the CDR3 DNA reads TGTGCCAGCAGCGTAGACGGTTGGGGGGCGCGGGGCTACACCTTC. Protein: CASSVDGWGARGYTF.